These 23 T cell receptor beta chains originate from one sample sequenced in a study of T cell responses to AZD1222 COVID-19 vaccine (dated by TCRdb to the early 2020s). In the paper's terms, the time point label means: about 28 days (+/-7) after the second vaccine dose. Library creation used the immunoSEQ multiplex PCR assay. TCRdb took over this immuneACCESS table, retaining in-frame rearrangements with V and J assigned. Such tables are incomplete; in checked studies, under half of the missing clones stem from an unresolved V gene, and the remainder is unexplained. Counted in this sample were roughly 120,000 clones; approximately 90% of them appeared once. In total, the top ten clones hold roughly 6.7% of the sample. The material was peripheral blood, obtained 28 days after the second AZD1222 dose. The receptors were gathered from an adult who received the AZD1222 COVID-19 vaccine.

The chain combines TRBV3-1 (or the pseudogene TRBV3-2) with TRBJ1-4, with D perhaps TRBD1 (5 bases). V was shortened by 8 bases and J by 4 bases, with 11 bases between the two germline ends. This CDR3 has 13 residues. Germline lookup yields CDR1 LGHDT and CDR2 YNNKEL (reference sequence). CDR3 DNA sequence: TGTGCCAGCCAGGACACCTTTAATGAAAAACTGTTTTTT. It translates to CASQDTFNEKLFF.

V is TRBV5-6 and J is TRBJ1-6; 7 nucleotides align to TRBD1. The CDR3 consists of 16 residues. The germline V gene encodes CDR1 SGHDT and CDR2 YYEEEE. With 4 bases clipped from V and 0 bases from J, the junction kept 4 bases outside the gene matches. As DNA, the CDR3 is TGTGCCAGCAGCACCGGGGACAGCTCCTATAATTCACCCCTCCACTTT. It is translated as CASSTGDSSYNSPLHF.

The V and J genes are TRBV28 and TRBJ2-7; D ambiguous. Looked up from germline, CDR1 is MDHEN and CDR2 is SYDVKM. The V gene lost 6 bases and the J gene lost 6 bases, with 12 bases spanning the gap. This CDR3 comprises 12 residues. CDR3 nucleotide sequence: TGTGCCAGCAGCCCCGCCCCCACCGAGCAGTACTTC. Amino acid sequence: CASSPAPTEQYF.

The chain has TRBV7-9 and TRBJ1-2, with D maybe TRBD1 (5 bases). Trimming pared 4 bases from V and 4 bases from J, leaving 7 bases between. Germline CDR1 and CDR2: SEHNR and FQNEAQ (reference sequence). CDR3 size: 12 residues. DNA of the CDR3: TGTGCCAGCAGCTCCGACAGCTATGGCTACACCTTC. Residues: CASSSDSYGYTF. Based on the CDR3 plus reference TRBV7-9 and TRBJ1-2, the full variable domain is DTGVSQNPRHKITKRGQNVTFRCDPISEHNRLYWYRQTLGQGPEFLTYFQNEAQLEKSRLLSDRFSAERPKGSFSTLEIQRTEQGDSAMYLCASSSDSYGYTFGSGTRLTVV.

This clone was recorded a few times. The chain joins TRBV15 to TRBJ1-3; D uncertain. Germline values: CDR1 LNHNV, CDR2 YYDKDF (reference sequence). V lost 0 bases and J 0 bases, leaving 15 bases between the germline ends. This CDR3 region has 18 residues. CDR3 residues: CATSRDISLASSGNTIYF. CDR3 nucleotides: TGTGCCACCAGCAGAGATATCTCACTGGCTTCCTCTGGAAACACCATATATTTT.

This clone was detected a few times. The chain recombines TRBV5-1 with TRBJ2-1, with D perhaps TRBD2 (7 bases). Germline assignment: CDR1 SGHRS and CDR2 YFSETQ. Deletions cut 2 bases from V and 8 bases from J, with 17 bases between. The CDR3 length is 15 residues. The CDR3 protein is CASSFLGGPRYEQFF. Here the CDR3 DNA reads TGCGCCAGCAGCTTTTTGGGGGGGCCCCGGTATGAGCAGTTCTTC.

V usage is TRBV18 and J usage is TRBJ1-2; TRBD1 is a possible D gene (6 bases). With 6 bases removed from V and 2 bases from J, the gap between germline ends came to 13 bases. Per the germline V gene, CDR1 is KGHSH and CDR2 is LQKENI. The CDR3 totals 14 residues. CDR3 sequence (DNA): TGTGCCAGCTCGGCAGGGGACATCAACTATGGCTACACCTTC. Translating gives CASSAGDINYGYTF.

V usage is TRBV11-2 and J usage is TRBJ2-2; no definite D call. Germline V CDR1 and CDR2: SGHAT, FQNNGV. This CDR3 comprises 16 residues. V was cut by 1 base and J by 1 base, with 10 bases left in between. The CDR3 protein is CASSLGVGRNTGELFF. For the CDR3, the DNA is TGTGCCAGCAGCTTAGGGGTAGGGCGGAACACCGGGGAGCTGTTTTTT.

The V gene is TRBV2, the J gene TRBJ2-3; 11 nucleotides line up with TRBD2. This CDR3 region has 17 residues. CDR1 and CDR2 from the germline V gene are SNHLY and FYNNEI. Unmatched junction bases numbered 10, after V lost 7 bases and J lost 1 base. The CDR3 sequence: CASISGGAGIGTDTQYF. In DNA, the CDR3 is TGTGCCAGCATTAGCGGGGGGGCCGGGATCGGCACAGATACGCAGTATTTT.

On this clone itself: The sample holds other DNA sequences that translate to the same CDR3. The gene calls are TRBV28 and TRBJ1-3; D call uncertain. The CDR3 sequence is 12 residues long. Trimming cost V 6 bases and J 4 bases, with 7 bases left between them. The germline V gene encodes CDR1 MDHEN and CDR2 SYDVKM. CDR3 nucleotides: TGTGCCAGCAGCCTTACCGGAAACACCATATATTTT. It is translated as CASSLTGNTIYF.

This clone was detected once. The chain uses TRBV15 and TRBJ1-1, with D unresolved. V dropped 0 bases and J dropped 6 bases, with 11 bases sitting between them. The CDR3 covers 14 residues. The germline CDR1 and CDR2 sequences are LNHNV and YYDKDF (reference sequence). The CDR3 region is CATSRDQGLAEAFF. The CDR3, as DNA: TGTGCCACCAGCAGAGACCAAGGACTGGCTGAAGCTTTCTTT.

The chain links TRBV7-2 to TRBJ1-2; D ambiguous. The germline V gene has CDR1 SGHTA and CDR2 FQGNSA. This CDR3 comprises 12 residues. Trimming left V 8 bases short and J 7 bases short, with 14 bases between. The CDR3 DNA follows: TGTGCCAGCTCAGCTTTTGAGGGTGGCTACACCTTC. As protein: CASSAFEGGYTF. The variable domain in full, completed from reference TRBV7-2 and TRBJ1-2, reads GAGVSQSPSNKVTEKGKDVELRCDPISGHTALYWYRQSLGQGLEFLIYFQGNSAPDKSGLPSDRFSAERTGGSVSTLTIQRTQQEDSAVYLCASSAFEGGYTFGSGTRLTVV.

This clone has more than one count but fewer than ten. V is TRBV27 and J is TRBJ1-5; a possible D gene is TRBD1 (6 bases). Germline V gene data show CDR1 as MNHEY and CDR2 as SMNVEV (reference sequence). V lost 6 bases, J lost 3 bases, and 15 bases lay in between. This CDR3 is built from 15 residues. In DNA, the CDR3 is TGTGCCAGCAGCCCTTCCGGGACAATCAATCAGCCCCAGCATTTT. Its translation: CASSPSGTINQPQHF.

The CDR3 bases are TGTGCCAGCAGTTACATAGGGAGCGGGCAGCCCCAGCATTTT. This codes for CASSYIGSGQPQHF. V usage is TRBV6-5 and J usage is TRBJ1-5, with unresolved D. The CDR3 contains 14 residues. Germline assignment: CDR1 MNHEY and CDR2 SVGAGI. The V and J ends lost 2 bases and 7 bases respectively, with 12 bases between them.

The V gene is TRBV19, the J gene TRBJ2-5; D ambiguous. This CDR3 region has 13 residues. Trimming cost V 3 bases and J 4 bases, with 9 bases left between them. Germline V gives CDR1 LNHDA, CDR2 SQIVND (reference sequence). The CDR3 here is CASSISSRETQYF. CDR3 nucleotides: TGTGCCAGTAGTATTTCATCCCGAGAGACCCAGTACTTC. Full variable domain (rest looked up from reference TRBV19 and TRBJ2-5): DGGITQSPKYLFRKEGQNVTLSCEQNLNHDAMYWYRQDPGQGLRLIYYSQIVNDFQKGDIAEGYSVSREKKESFPLTVTSAQKNPTAFYLCASSISSRETQYFGPGTRLLVL.

V is TRBV7-2 and J is TRBJ2-5, with 9 bases identical to TRBD2. V gave up 5 bases and J gave up 1 base; unmatched junction bases: 8. Germline V gene data show CDR1 as SGHTA and CDR2 as FQGNSA. The CDR3 consists of 16 residues. CDR3 loop: CASSPHSSGVQETQYF. DNA for the CDR3: TGTGCCAGCAGCCCGCACTCTAGCGGGGTCCAAGAGACCCAGTACTTC.

This chain uses TRBV7-2 with TRBJ2-1; 7 bases line up with TRBD1. The germline CDR1 and CDR2 sequences are SGHTA and FQGNSA. The CDR3 extends over 14 amino acids. J lost 9 bases, V lost 5 bases, and 10 bases had no gene match. CDR3 DNA: TGTGCCAGCAGCAGAGACGACAGGGTCGGTGAGCAGTTCTTC. Encoded protein: CASSRDDRVGEQFF.

This clone has just a few counts. The chain employs TRBV5-5 and TRBJ2-2; D call uncertain. The V gene lost 0 bases and the J gene lost 7 bases, with 7 bases spanning the gap. The CDR3 consists of 13 residues. Germline lookup yields CDR1 SGHKS and CDR2 YYEKEE (reference sequence). CDR3 bases: TGTGCCAGCAGCTTGGATGTCGACGGGGAGCTGTTTTTT. This encodes CASSLDVDGELFF.

CDR3 DNA sequence: TGTGCCAGCAGTTACCCCATCAAACCCCAGCATTTT. It specifies CASSYPIKPQHF. The gene calls are TRBV6-6 and TRBJ1-5; D not resolved. V dropped 2 bases and J dropped 10 bases, with 9 bases sitting between them. Germline CDR1 MNHNY, CDR2 SVGAGI (reference sequence). The length of the CDR3 is 12 residues.

The chain joins TRBV11-3 to TRBJ1-6; possible D gene TRBD1, 6 bases. V lost 0 bases to trimming and J lost 0 bases, with 9 bases between them. Germline CDR1 and CDR2: SGHNT and YENEEA. The CDR3 length is 17 residues. The CDR3 loop is CASSLEGGSSYNSPLHF. The CDR3, as DNA: TGTGCCAGCAGCTTAGAAGGGGGATCCTCCTATAATTCACCCCTCCACTTT.

The V and J genes are TRBV28 and TRBJ1-4; D might be TRBD1 (5 bases). There are 14 residues in the CDR3. CDR1 and CDR2 (germline): MDHEN, SYDVKM. The V end was cut by 6 bases, the J end by 5 bases, with 13 bases between. In nucleotides, the CDR3 is TGTGCCAGCAGCACCACCCAGGGCAATGAAAAACTGTTTTTT. This codes for CASSTTQGNEKLFF.

The chain couples TRBV5-5 to TRBJ2-3, with D possibly being TRBD2 (6 bases). V gave up 2 bases and J gave up 0 bases, with 7 bases separating them. CDR3 length equals 14 residues. The germline V gene has CDR1 SGHKS and CDR2 YYEKEE (reference sequence). The CDR3 region has the DNA TGTGCCAGCAGCTTCGGGGGAAGCACAGATACGCAGTATTTT. It yields the protein CASSFGGSTDTQYF. The variable domain in full, completed from reference TRBV5-5 and TRBJ2-3, reads DAGVTQSPTHLIKTRGQQVTLRCSPISGHKSVSWYQQVLGQGPQFIFQYYEKEERGRGNFPDRFSARQFPNYSSELNVNALLLGDSALYLCASSFGGSTDTQYFGPGTRLTVL.

The V and J genes are TRBV11-2 and TRBJ2-7; 9 nucleotides line up with TRBD1. The germline V gene has CDR1 SGHAT and CDR2 FQNNGV. This CDR3 contains 15 residues. J was trimmed by 0 bases and V by 3 bases; bases with no gene match: 3. The CDR3 is CASSLDRGHSYEQYF. The CDR3 DNA reads as TGTGCCAGCAGCTTGGACAGGGGTCACTCCTACGAGCAGTACTTC. The whole variable domain, remainder taken from reference TRBV11-2 and TRBJ2-7, is EAGVAQSPRYKIIEKRQSVAFWCNPISGHATLYWYQQILGQGPKLLIQFQNNGVVDDSQLPKDRFSAERLKGVDSTLKIQPAKLEDSAVYLCASSLDRGHSYEQYFGPGTRLTVT.